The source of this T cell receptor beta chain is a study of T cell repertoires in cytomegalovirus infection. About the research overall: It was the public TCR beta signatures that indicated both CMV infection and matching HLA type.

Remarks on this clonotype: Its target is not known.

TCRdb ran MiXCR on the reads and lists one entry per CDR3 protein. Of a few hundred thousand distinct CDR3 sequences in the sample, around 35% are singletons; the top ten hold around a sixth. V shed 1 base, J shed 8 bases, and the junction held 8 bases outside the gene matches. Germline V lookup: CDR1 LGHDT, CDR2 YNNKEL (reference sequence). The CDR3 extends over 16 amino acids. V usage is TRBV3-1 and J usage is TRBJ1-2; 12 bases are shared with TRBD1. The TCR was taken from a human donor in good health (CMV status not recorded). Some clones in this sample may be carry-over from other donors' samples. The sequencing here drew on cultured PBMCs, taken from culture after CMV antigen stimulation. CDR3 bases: TGTGCCAGCAGCCAAGCGGGACAGGGGGCCCGGAGAGGCTACACCTTC. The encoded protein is CASSQAGQGARRGYTF. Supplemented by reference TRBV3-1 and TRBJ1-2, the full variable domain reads DTAVSQTPKYLVTQMGNDKSIKCEQNLGHDTMYWYKQDSKKFLKIMFSYNNKELIINETVPNRFSPKSPDKAHLNLHINSLELGDSAVYFCASSQAGQGARRGYTFGSGTRLTVV.